This T cell receptor beta chain came from a study of blood T cell repertoires in COVID-19. As for the study in general: Italy, Spain and the United States were the sources of the convalescent and acute COVID-19 samples. PBMCs, B-cell-depleted T cells, or T cells provided the cDNA or gDNA that made up the material.

TCRdb's copy holds only in-frame clones and misses some; the assay was immunoSEQ multiplex PCR. The sample contains some 130,000 clones, roughly 79% of which appear only once. V was pared by 8 bases and J by 0 bases, with 8 bases between. CDR1 LGHDT and CDR2 YNNKEL come from the germline V gene (reference sequence). The CDR3 is made up of 14 amino acids. V is TRBV3-1 (or the pseudogene TRBV3-2) and J is TRBJ2-6; TRBD1 is a possible D gene (5 bases). The sequencing input was peripheral blood. The TCR originated in a human donor in a cohort sampled during active COVID-19. CDR3 loop: CASRQSSGANVLTF. CDR3 sequence (DNA): TGTGCCAGCCGACAGTCCTCTGGGGCCAACGTCCTGACTTTC.